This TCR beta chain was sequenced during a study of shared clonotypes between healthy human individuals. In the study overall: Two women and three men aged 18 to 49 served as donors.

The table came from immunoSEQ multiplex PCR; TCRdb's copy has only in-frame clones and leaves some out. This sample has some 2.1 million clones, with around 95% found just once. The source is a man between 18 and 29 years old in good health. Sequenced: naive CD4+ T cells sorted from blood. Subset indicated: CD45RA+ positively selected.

CDR3 residues: CASSEYKPMSSYNSPLHF. CDR3 nucleotides: TGTGCCAGCAGTGAATACAAACCGATGAGCTCCTATAATTCACCCCTCCACTTT. V usage is TRBV25-1 and J usage is TRBJ1-6; D is unclear. The germline V and J ends were trimmed by 0 bases and 0 bases, with 12 bases remaining between them. This CDR3 region has 18 residues. Germline V lookup: CDR1 MGHDK, CDR2 SYGVNS.